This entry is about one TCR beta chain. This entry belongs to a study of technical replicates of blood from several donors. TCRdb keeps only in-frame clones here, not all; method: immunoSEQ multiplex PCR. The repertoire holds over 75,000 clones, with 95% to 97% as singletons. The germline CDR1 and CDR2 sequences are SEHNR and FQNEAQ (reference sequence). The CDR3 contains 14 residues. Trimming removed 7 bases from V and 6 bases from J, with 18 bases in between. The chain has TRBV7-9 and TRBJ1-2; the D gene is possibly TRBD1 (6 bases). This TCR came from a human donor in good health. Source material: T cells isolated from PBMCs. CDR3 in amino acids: CASTEPKRTDGYTF. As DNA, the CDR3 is TGTGCCAGCACCGAACCCAAGAGGACAGATGGCTACACCTTC. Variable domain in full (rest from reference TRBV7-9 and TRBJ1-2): DTGVSQNPRHKITKRGQNVTFRCDPISEHNRLYWYRQTLGQGPEFLTYFQNEAQLEKSRLLSDRFSAERPKGSFSTLEIQRTEQGDSAMYLCASTEPKRTDGYTFGSGTRLTVV.